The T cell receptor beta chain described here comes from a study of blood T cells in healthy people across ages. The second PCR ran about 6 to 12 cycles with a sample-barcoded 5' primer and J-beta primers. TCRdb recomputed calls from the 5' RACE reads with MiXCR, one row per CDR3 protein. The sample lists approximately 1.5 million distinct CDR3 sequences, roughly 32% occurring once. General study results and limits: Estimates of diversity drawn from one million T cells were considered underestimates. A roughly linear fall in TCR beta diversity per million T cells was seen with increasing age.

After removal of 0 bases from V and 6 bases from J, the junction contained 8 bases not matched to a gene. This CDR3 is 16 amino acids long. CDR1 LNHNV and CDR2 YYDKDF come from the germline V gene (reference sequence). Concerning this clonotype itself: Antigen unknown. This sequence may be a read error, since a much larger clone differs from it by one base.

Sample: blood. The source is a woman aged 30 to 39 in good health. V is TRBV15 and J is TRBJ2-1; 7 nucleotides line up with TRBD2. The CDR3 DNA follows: TGTGCCACCAGCAGAGAGGCGGGAGAAATAAGCAATGAGCAGTTCTTC. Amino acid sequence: CATSREAGEISNEQFF. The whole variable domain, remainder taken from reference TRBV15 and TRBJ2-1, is DAMVIQNPRYQVTQFGKPVTLSCSQTLNHNVMYWYQQKSSQAPKLLFHYYDKDFNNEADTPDNFQSRRPNTSFCFLDIRSPGLGDTAMYLCATSREAGEISNEQFFGPGTRLTVL.